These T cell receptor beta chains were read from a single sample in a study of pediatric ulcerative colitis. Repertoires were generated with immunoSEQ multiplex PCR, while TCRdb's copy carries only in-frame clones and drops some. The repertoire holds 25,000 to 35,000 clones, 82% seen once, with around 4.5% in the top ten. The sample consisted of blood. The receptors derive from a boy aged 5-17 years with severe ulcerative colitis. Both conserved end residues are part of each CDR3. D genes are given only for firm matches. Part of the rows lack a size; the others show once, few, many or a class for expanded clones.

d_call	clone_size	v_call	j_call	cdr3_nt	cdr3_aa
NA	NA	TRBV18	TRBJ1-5	TGTGCCAGCGCCGAAGAGGGGTGGGGCAATCAGCCCCAGCATTTT	CASAEEGWGNQPQHF
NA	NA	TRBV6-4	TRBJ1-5	TGTGCCTTCCGGCCCTTTAATCAGCCCCAGCATTTT	CAFRPFNQPQHF
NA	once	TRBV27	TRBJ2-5	TGTGCCAGCAGTCCCCTTTTGGACCCACACCGGAAAGAGACCCAGTACTTC	CASSPLLDPHRKETQYF
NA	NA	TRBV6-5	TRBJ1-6	TGTGCCAGCAGTTACGAATGGGGGGCCGATAATTCACCCCTCCACTTT	CASSYEWGADNSPLHF
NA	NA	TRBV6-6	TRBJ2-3	TGTGCCAGCAGCCAGCCTTCTAGCACAGATACGCAGTATTTT	CASSQPSSTDTQYF
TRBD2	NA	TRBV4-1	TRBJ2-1	TGCGCCAGCAGCTTCAAGCGGGGCAGCTCCTACAATGAGCAGTTCTTC	CASSFKRGSSYNEQFF
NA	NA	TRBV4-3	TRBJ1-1	TGCGCCAGCAGCCACCAGGGATGGACTGAAGCTTTCTTT	CASSHQGWTEAFF
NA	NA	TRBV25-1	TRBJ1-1	TGTGCCAGCAGTGAAATTTCGCTCTACGGGGACACTGAAGCTTTCTTT	CASSEISLYGDTEAFF
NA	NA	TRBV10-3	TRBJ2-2	TGTGCCATCAGTGAGGAAAAGGGGGAGCTGTTTTTT	CAISEEKGELFF
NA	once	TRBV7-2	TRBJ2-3	TGTGCCAGCAGCCCACGACGCACAGATACGCAGTATTTT	CASSPRRTDTQYF
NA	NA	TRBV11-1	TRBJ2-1	TGTGCCAGCAGCTTACCTCCAGGGGTAGATGGTGGCAATGAGCAGTTCTTC	CASSLPPGVDGGNEQFF
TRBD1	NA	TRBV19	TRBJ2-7	TGTGCCAGTAGGGGGACAGGGATGTCCTACGAGCAGTACTTC	CASRGTGMSYEQYF
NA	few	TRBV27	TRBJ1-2	TGTGCCAGCAGTTTATCGCCAGGGAACTATGGCTACACCTTC	CASSLSPGNYGYTF
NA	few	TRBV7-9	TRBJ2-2	TGTGCCAGCAGCCTAGGGAGGAGGAAGCTGTTTTTT	CASSLGRRKLFF
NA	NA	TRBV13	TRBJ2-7	TGTGCCAGCAGCTTACAGGGCGGCCTAGGCGAGCAGTACTTC	CASSLQGGLGEQYF
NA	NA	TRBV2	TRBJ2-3	TGTGCCAGCAGTGATTATGTCAGTAAGACCTACACAGATACGCAGTATTTT	CASSDYVSKTYTDTQYF
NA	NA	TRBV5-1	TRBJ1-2	TGCGCCAGCAGCTTGGGGCAGGGACCGAGTAATGGCTACACCTTC	CASSLGQGPSNGYTF
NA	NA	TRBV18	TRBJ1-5	TGTGCCAGCTCACCAAAGCGCAATCAGCCCCAGCATTTT	CASSPKRNQPQHF
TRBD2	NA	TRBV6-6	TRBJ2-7	TGTGCCAGCAGCTTTACTAGCGGGGCCGAGCAGTACTTC	CASSFTSGAEQYF
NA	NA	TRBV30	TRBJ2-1	TGTGCCTGGAGACCTCAAAGGTACAATGAGCAGTTCTTC	CAWRPQRYNEQFF
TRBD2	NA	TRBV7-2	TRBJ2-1	TGTGCCAGCAGCTTAGGTCGACTAGCCAATGAGCAGTTCTTC	CASSLGRLANEQFF
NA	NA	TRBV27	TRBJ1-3	TGTGCCAGCAGTTTATCGATGGGCCCCGGAAACACCATATATTTT	CASSLSMGPGNTIYF
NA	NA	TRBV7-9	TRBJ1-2	TGTGCCAGCAGCCGTACTGGGGCTTACGGGGAGGATGGCTACACCTTC	CASSRTGAYGEDGYTF
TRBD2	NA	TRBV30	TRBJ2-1	TGTGCCTGGACGGGGGGGACCTCCTACAATGAGCAGTTCTTC	CAWTGGTSYNEQFF
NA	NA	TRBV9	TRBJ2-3	TGTGCCAGCAGCGTAGACAGGGGCACAGATACGCAGTATTTT	CASSVDRGTDTQYF
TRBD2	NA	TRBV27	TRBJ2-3	TGTGCCAGCAGTTGGGGGGGGGATACGCAGTATTTT	CASSWGGDTQYF
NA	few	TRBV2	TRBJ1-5	TGTGCCAGCCTGCGGGGGGCGGGGGATCAGCCCCAGCATTTT	CASLRGAGDQPQHF
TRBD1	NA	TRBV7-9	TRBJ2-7	TGTGCCAGCAGTTACCGGGACAGGGGTTCGGACGAGCAGTACTTC	CASSYRDRGSDEQYF
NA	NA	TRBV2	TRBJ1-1	TGTGCCAGTAGAGCCGAAACTGAAGCTTTCTTT	CASRAETEAFF
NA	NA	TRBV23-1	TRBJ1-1	TGCGCCAGCGCTATATCGAAAGGGGGGGGGCGCAGGACTGAAGCTTTCTTT	CASAISKGGGRRTEAFF
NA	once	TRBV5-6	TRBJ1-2	TGTGCCAGCAGCTCCAATTACTATGGCTACACCTTC	CASSSNYYGYTF
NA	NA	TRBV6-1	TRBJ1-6	TGTGCCAGCAGTGGGAATACGGGTCCAAATTCACCCCTCCACTTT	CASSGNTGPNSPLHF
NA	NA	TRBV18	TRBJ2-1	TGTGCCAGCTCAGTAGACAGGTCGTCTGAGCAGTTCTTC	CASSVDRSSEQFF
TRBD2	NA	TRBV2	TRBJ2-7	TGTGCCACCTACCCGGGAGGAGGGTCCTACGAGCAGTACTTC	CATYPGGGSYEQYF
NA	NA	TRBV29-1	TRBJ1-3	TGCAGCGTTGAAGAAGCGAGGCCAGGGCTGACTTTAGGAAACACCATATATTTT	CSVEEARPGLTLGNTIYF
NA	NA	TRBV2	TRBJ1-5	TGTGCCAGCAGTGACCAGGGAGTCTTTACGAATCAGCCCCAGCATTTT	CASSDQGVFTNQPQHF
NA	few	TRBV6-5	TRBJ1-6	TGTGCCAGCCGAAATGGGGATAATTCACCCCTCCACTTT	CASRNGDNSPLHF
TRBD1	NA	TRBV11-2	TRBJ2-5	TGTGCCAGCAGCCCTAGACAGGGTGGTCCGAAGACCCAGTACTTC	CASSPRQGGPKTQYF
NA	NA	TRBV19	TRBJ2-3	TGTGCCAGTACCCTCGGTGGGAACCTAAATACGCAGTATTTT	CASTLGGNLNTQYF
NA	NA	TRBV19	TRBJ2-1	TGTGCCAGTAGTATAGGGGGAGACCTGGATCGGTTCTTC	CASSIGGDLDRFF
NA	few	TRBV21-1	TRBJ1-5	TGTGCCAGCCGGGGCAGTAGTTATCAGCCCCAGCATTTT	CASRGSSYQPQHF
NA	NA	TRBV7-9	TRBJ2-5	TGTGCCAGCAGCCGGACAGCGCAAGAGACCCAGTACTTC	CASSRTAQETQYF
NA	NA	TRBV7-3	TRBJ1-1	TGTGCCAGCAGCTTAACCCCCTTAATGGATGCTTTCTTT	CASSLTPLMDAFF
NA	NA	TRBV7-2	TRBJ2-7	TGTGCCAGCAGCTTAAAAGGGGCCAGGTACGAGCAGTACTTC	CASSLKGARYEQYF
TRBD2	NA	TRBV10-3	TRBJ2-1	TGTGCCATCTCGGGAGTTGAGACTAGCGGGGCCCCCTCAGTGCAGTTCTTC	CAISGVETSGAPSVQFF
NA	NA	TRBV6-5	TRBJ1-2	TGTGCCAGCAGGCGTCCCGGGCAGTTAAAGGGTGGCTACACCTTC	CASRRPGQLKGGYTF
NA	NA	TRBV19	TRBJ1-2	TGTGCCAGTAATACCCCGGCCGGACAAACTAACTATGGCTACACCTTC	CASNTPAGQTNYGYTF
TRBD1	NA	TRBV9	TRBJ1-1	TGTGCCAGCAGCACCCCTACAGGGGGGACTGAAGCTTTCTTT	CASSTPTGGTEAFF
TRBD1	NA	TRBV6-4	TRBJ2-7	TGTGCCAGCACCTCACCCCCGGGACAGGTTACTTACGAGCAGTACTTC	CASTSPPGQVTYEQYF
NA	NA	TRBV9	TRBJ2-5	TGTGCCAGCAGCGTAAATCCTAGCGTGGAGACCCAGTACTTC	CASSVNPSVETQYF
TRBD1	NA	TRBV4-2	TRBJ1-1	TGTGCCAGCAGCCAATCCGACAGGGCCACTATGAACACTGAAGCTTTCTTT	CASSQSDRATMNTEAFF
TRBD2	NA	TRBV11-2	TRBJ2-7	TGTGCCAGCAGCTTAGCTAACCCGGGGGGGCCAACCAGCTACGAGCAGTACTTC	CASSLANPGGPTSYEQYF
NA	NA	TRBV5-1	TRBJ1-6	TGCGCCAGCAGCTTCGAAGTCAATAATTCACCCCTCCACTTT	CASSFEVNNSPLHF
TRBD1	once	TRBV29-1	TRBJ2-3	TGCAGCGTTGGGGACAGCCTCACAGATACGCAGTATTTT	CSVGDSLTDTQYF
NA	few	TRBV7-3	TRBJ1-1	TGTGCCAGCAGCCCGCAGGGAAACACTGAAGCTTTCTTT	CASSPQGNTEAFF
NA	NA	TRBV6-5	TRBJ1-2	TGTGCCAGCAGTTACCCCAGTGGGGGGGGCTACACCTTC	CASSYPSGGGYTF
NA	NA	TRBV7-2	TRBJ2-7	TGTGCCAGCAGCACCCCCCAGGCCTCCTACGAGCAGTACTTC	CASSTPQASYEQYF
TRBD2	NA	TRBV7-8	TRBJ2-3	TGTGCCAGCAGCTCCCTTACCCGACTAGCGAGCTTGGGGGTTACGCAGTATTTT	CASSSLTRLASLGVTQYF
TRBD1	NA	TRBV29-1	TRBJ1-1	TGCAGCGTATCCGGGACAGCGGACTTGAACACTGAAGCTTTCTTT	CSVSGTADLNTEAFF